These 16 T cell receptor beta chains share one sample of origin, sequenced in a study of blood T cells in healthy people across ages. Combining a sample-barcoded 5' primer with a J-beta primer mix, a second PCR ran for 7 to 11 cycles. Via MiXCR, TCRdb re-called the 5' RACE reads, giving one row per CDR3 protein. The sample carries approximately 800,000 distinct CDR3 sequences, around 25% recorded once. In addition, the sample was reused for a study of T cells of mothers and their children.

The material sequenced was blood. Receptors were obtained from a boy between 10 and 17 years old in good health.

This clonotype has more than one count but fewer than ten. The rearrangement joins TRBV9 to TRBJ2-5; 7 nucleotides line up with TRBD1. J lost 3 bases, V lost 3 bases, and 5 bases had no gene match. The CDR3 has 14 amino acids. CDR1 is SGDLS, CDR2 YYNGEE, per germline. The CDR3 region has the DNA TGTGCCAGCAGCGCGGGACAGCGAGAAGAGACCCAGTACTTC. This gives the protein CASSAGQREETQYF.

The CDR3: CSVSLAGAYNEQFF. The CDR3 DNA sequence: TGCAGCGTTTCTCTAGCGGGGGCCTACAATGAGCAGTTCTTC. V is TRBV29-1 and J is TRBJ2-1; 10 positions match TRBD2. J was trimmed by 2 bases and V by 5 bases; bases with no gene match: 3. This CDR3 is 14 amino acids long. Germline CDR1 and CDR2: SQVTM and ANQGSEA.

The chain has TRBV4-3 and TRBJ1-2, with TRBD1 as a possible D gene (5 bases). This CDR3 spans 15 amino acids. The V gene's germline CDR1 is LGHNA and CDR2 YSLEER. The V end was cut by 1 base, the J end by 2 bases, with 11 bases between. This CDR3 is CASSQGVAGNYGYTF. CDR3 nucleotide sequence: TGCGCCAGCAGCCAAGGGGTGGCAGGGAACTATGGCTACACCTTC.

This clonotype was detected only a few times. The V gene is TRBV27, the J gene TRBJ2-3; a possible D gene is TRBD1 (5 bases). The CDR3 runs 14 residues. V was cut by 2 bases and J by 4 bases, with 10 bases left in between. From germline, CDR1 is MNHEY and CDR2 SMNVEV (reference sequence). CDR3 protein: CASSLRGAPDTQYF. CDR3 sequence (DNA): TGTGCCAGCAGTTTACGTGGGGCTCCAGATACGCAGTATTTT.

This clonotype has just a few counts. The CDR3 is CAISEFGAPEAFF. The CDR3 DNA reads TGTGCCATCAGTGAGTTCGGGGCTCCTGAAGCTTTCTTT. The gene calls are TRBV10-3 and TRBJ1-1; weak D call: TRBD1 (5 bases). Germline V gene data show CDR1 as ENHRY and CDR2 as SYGVKD. The CDR3 extends over 13 amino acids. V lost 1 base, J lost 6 bases, and 9 bases lay in between.

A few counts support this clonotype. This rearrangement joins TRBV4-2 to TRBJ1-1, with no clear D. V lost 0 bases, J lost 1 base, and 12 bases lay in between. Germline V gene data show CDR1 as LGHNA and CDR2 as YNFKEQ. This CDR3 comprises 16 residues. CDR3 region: CASSQEGPAANTEAFF. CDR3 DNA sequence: TGTGCCAGCAGCCAAGAGGGTCCCGCGGCGAACACTGAAGCTTTCTTT.

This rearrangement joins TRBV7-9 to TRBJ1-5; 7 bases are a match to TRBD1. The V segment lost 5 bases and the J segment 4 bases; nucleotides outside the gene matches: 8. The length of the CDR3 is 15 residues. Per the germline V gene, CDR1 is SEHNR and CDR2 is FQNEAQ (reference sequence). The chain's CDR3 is CASSASGQYNQPQHF. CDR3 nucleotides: TGTGCCAGCAGCGCCTCGGGACAGTATAATCAGCCCCAGCATTTT.

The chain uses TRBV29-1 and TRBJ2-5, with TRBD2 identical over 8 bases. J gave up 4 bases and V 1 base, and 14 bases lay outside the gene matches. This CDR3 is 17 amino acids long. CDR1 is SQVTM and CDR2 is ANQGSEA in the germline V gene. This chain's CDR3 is CSVEGLAPGLVGETQYF. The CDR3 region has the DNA TGCAGCGTTGAAGGTCTAGCTCCGGGACTAGTAGGAGAGACCCAGTACTTC.

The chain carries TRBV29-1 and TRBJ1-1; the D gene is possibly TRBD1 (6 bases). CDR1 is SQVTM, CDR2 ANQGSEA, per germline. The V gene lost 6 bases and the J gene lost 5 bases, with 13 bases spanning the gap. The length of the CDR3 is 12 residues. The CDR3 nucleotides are TGCAGCGTGAGGTCAGGGGATACTGAAGCTTTCTTT. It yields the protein CSVRSGDTEAFF.

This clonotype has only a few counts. The CDR3 here is CASSPGTTGMGGYTF. The CDR3 DNA reads TGTGCCAGCAGCCCCGGGACCACAGGGATGGGAGGCTACACCTTC. This chain joins TRBV7-9 and TRBJ1-2, with TRBD1 as a possible D gene (6 bases). V lost 5 bases to trimming and J lost 8 bases, with 21 bases between them. Germline V gene data show CDR1 as SEHNR and CDR2 as FQNEAQ (reference sequence). The CDR3 extends over 15 amino acids.

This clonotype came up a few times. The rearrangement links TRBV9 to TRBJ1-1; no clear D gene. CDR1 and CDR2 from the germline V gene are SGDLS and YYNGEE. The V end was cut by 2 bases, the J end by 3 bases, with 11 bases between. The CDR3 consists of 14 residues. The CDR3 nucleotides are TGTGCCAGCAGCGTGGCTGATCGATACACTGAAGCTTTCTTT. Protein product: CASSVADRYTEAFF.

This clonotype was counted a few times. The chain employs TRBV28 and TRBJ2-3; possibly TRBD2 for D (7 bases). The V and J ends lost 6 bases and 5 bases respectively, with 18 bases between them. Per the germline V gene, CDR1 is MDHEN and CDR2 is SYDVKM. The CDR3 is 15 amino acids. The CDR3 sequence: CASSVGGAIKDTQYF. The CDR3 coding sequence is TGTGCCAGCAGCGTTGGGGGGGCCATTAAAGATACGCAGTATTTT.

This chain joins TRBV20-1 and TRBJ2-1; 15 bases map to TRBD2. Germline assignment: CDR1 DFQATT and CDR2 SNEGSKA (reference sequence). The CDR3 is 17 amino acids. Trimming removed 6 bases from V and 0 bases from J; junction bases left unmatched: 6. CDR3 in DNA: TGCAGTGCCCCCGGGACTAGCGGGAGGAGCTCCTACAATGAGCAGTTCTTC. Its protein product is CSAPGTSGRSSYNEQFF.

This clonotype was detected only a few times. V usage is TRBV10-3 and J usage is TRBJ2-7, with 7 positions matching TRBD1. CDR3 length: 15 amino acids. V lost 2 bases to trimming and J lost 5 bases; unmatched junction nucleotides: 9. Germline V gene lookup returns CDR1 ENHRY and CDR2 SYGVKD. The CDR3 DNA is TGTGCCATCAGTGAGGTACAGGGGTGGGTCCACGAGCAGTACTTC. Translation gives CAISEVQGWVHEQYF.

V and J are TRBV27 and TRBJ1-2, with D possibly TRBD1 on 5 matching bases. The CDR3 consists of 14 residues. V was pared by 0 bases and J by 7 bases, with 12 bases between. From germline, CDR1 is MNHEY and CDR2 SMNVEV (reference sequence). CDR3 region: CASSLSRQGVGYTF. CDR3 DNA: TGTGCCAGCAGTTTATCGAGGCAGGGAGTTGGCTACACCTTC.

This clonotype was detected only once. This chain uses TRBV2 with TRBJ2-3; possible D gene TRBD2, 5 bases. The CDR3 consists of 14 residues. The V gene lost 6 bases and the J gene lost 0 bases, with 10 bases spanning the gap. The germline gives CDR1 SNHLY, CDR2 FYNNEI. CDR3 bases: TGTGCCAGCAGGCGGGCGTTGAGCACAGATACGCAGTATTTT. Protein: CASRRALSTDTQYF.